One and the same sample provided the 15 T cell receptor beta chains below, sequenced in a study of CD8 T cells in Susac syndrome (dated by TCRdb to about 2019). Library preparation was by the immunoSEQ multiplex PCR assay. RNA was extracted using the RNeasy kit, and roughly 0.5 to 1 microgram was reverse transcribed with random hexamers. TCRdb redid the processing of the public reads, applying fastp at Q25 and MiXCR, and retained in-frame beta chains. Duplicate CDR3 protein sequences are folded into a single record with the most common DNA and genes. Within this sample are 150,000 to 160,000 distinct CDR3 sequences, with approximately 95% of them counted one time only. Together, the top ten hold about 0.16% of the sample. Material for sequencing was CD4+ T cells from PBMCs. These receptors were obtained from a human donor with Susac syndrome.

The chain couples TRBV3-1 to TRBJ2-5, with 9 bases fitting TRBD2. The CDR3 runs 15 residues. Germline V gene sequence: CDR1 LGHDT, CDR2 YNNKEL (reference sequence). J gave up 1 base and V 2 bases, and 2 bases lay outside the gene matches. CDR3 nucleotide sequence: TGTGCCAGCAGCCAACAGCGGGGGGTCCAAGAGACCCAGTACTTC. Translation: CASSQQRGVQETQYF.

CDR3 DNA sequence: TGTGCCAGCAGTGATTGGGGGACAGGAACCTCTGGGGCCAACGTCCTGACTTTC. Amino acid sequence: CASSDWGTGTSGANVLTF. The chain recombines TRBV25-1 with TRBJ2-6; 8 positions match TRBD1. The CDR3 is 18 residues long. V shed 3 bases, J shed 0 bases, and the junction held 7 bases outside the gene matches. From germline, CDR1 is MGHDK and CDR2 SYGVNS.

The chain links TRBV6-5 to TRBJ2-5; 8 bases fit TRBD2. Germline CDR1 is MNHEY and CDR2 is SVGAGI. CDR3 length: 15 residues. Trimming removed 0 bases from V and 5 bases from J; junction bases left unmatched: 5. The CDR3 loop is CASSYSPRGGETQYF. The CDR3 DNA is TGTGCCAGCAGTTACTCGCCTCGGGGGGGGGAGACCCAGTACTTC.

The chain couples TRBV24-1 to TRBJ1-5; no clear D gene. Germline V CDR1 and CDR2: KGHDR, SFDVKD. The CDR3 length is 19 residues. V was trimmed by 3 bases and J by 3 bases, leaving 23 bases between them. CDR3 residues: CATSDPGVGRQGFNQPQHF. Here the CDR3 DNA reads TGTGCCACCAGTGATCCGGGTGTCGGTCGTCAAGGGTTCAATCAGCCCCAGCATTTT.

The rearrangement joins TRBV29-1 to TRBJ2-5; D may be TRBD1 (5 bases). V gave up 6 bases and J gave up 1 base, with 6 bases separating them. The CDR3 extends over 11 amino acids. Germline CDR1 reads SQVTM; CDR2 reads ANQGSEA. CDR3 nucleotides: TGCAGCGTGACAGTCCAAGAGACCCAGTACTTC. Its translation is CSVTVQETQYF.

The chain employs TRBV28 and TRBJ2-7, with D hard to call. Trimming removed 4 bases at V and 0 bases at J, with 13 bases between. The CDR3 contains 15 residues. Per germline, CDR1 MDHEN and CDR2 SYDVKM. CDR3 sequence: CASSSAVWSSYEQYF. CDR3 bases: TGTGCCAGCAGTTCTGCCGTGTGGAGCTCCTACGAGCAGTACTTC.

The chain recombines TRBV29-1 with TRBJ2-1; D gene unclear. Germline values: CDR1 SQVTM, CDR2 ANQGSEA. This CDR3 contains 11 residues. V lost 4 bases and J 9 bases, leaving 10 bases between the germline ends. In DNA, the CDR3 is TGCAGCGTTGTATTTGCCAGTGAGCAGTTCTTC. This encodes CSVVFASEQFF.

This chain joins TRBV29-1 and TRBJ2-3; D may correspond to TRBD1 or TRBD2 (6 bases each). There are 15 residues in the CDR3. The V and J ends lost 0 bases and 0 bases respectively, with 10 bases between them. CDR1 and CDR2 from the germline V gene are SQVTM and ANQGSEA. The CDR3 nucleotides read TGCAGCGTTGAAGAGGGGGGCCCTAGCACAGATACGCAGTATTTT. It encodes CSVEEGGPSTDTQYF.

The chain joins TRBV24-1 to TRBJ2-2, with D possibly matching TRBD1 (5 bases). The CDR3 sequence is 16 residues long. V was shortened by 2 bases and J by 1 base, with 10 bases between the two germline ends. Germline V gene lookup returns CDR1 KGHDR and CDR2 SFDVKD. CDR3 loop: CATSDWTSQNTGELFF. The CDR3 DNA follows: TGTGCCACCAGTGATTGGACATCTCAGAACACCGGGGAGCTGTTTTTT.

This chain connects TRBV7-9 to TRBJ2-1; D remains unclear. The CDR3 is 15 residues long. V lost 5 bases to trimming and J lost 4 bases, with 15 bases between them. Per the germline V gene, CDR1 is SEHNR and CDR2 is FQNEAQ (reference sequence). The CDR3 loop reads CASSLDKTMYNEQFF. The DNA for the CDR3 is TGTGCCAGCAGCCTAGACAAGACCATGTACAATGAGCAGTTCTTC.

The rearrangement links TRBV5-4 to TRBJ1-1; no clear D. Trimming removed 1 base at V and 2 bases at J, with 3 bases between. CDR1 is SGHNT, CDR2 YYREEE, per germline (reference sequence). The CDR3 is made up of 12 amino acids. The CDR3 DNA sequence: TGTGCCAGCAGCTTGCCCAACACTGAAGCTTTCTTT. This codes for CASSLPNTEAFF.

This chain uses TRBV13 with TRBJ2-1, with 9 bases fitting TRBD2. The V and J ends lost 4 bases and 14 bases, in that order; junction bases with no gene match: 18. This CDR3 has 16 residues. The germline V gene encodes CDR1 PRHDT and CDR2 FYEKMQ (reference sequence). The CDR3: CASSYRGGSGGDHEFF. As DNA, the CDR3 is TGTGCCAGCAGCTACCGTGGGGGTAGCGGGGGAGATCACGAGTTCTTC.

The CDR3 spells CSARDGQRGQNEQFF. In nucleotides, the CDR3 is TGCAGTGCTAGAGATGGCCAGCGGGGCCAAAATGAGCAGTTCTTC. This sequence joins TRBV20-1 and TRBJ2-1; 7 nucleotides agree with TRBD2. Per the germline V gene, CDR1 is DFQATT and CDR2 is SNEGSKA (reference sequence). The J segment lost 7 bases and the V segment lost 0 bases, leaving 9 bases of the junction unmatched. This CDR3 has 15 amino acids.

The chain recombines TRBV7-6 with TRBJ1-2, with D maybe TRBD1 (6 bases). The ends were cut back, 5 bases at V and 2 bases at J, with 12 bases in the middle. The germline V gene encodes CDR1 SGHVS and CDR2 FNYEAQ. The CDR3 extends over 14 amino acids. CDR3 sequence reads: CASSKLDSNYGYTF. For the CDR3, the DNA is TGTGCCAGCAGCAAACTGGACAGCAACTATGGCTACACCTTC. Filled out from reference TRBV7-6 and TRBJ1-2, the complete variable domain reads GAGVSQSPRYKVTKRGQDVALRCDPISGHVSLYWYRQALGQGPEFLTYFNYEAQQDKSGLPNDRFSAERPEGSISTLTIQRTEQRDSAMYRCASSKLDSNYGYTFGSGTRLTVV.

The genes are TRBV5-4 and TRBJ1-2, with a tentative D call TRBD1 (5 bases). Germline loops: CDR1 SGHNT, CDR2 YYREEE (reference sequence). The ends were cut back, 4 bases at V and 1 base at J, with 14 bases in the middle. The CDR3 length is 15 residues. CDR3 sequence (DNA): TGTGCCAGCAGCGTTGGAGGGGCCAGTAACTATGGCTACACCTTC. Translation: CASSVGGASNYGYTF.